Below, one T cell receptor (beta chain) is given with its context. Per germline, CDR1 MDHEN and CDR2 SYDVKM. V lost 5 bases to trimming and J lost 2 bases; unmatched junction nucleotides: 8. This CDR3 spans 16 amino acids. The sample is drawn from a study of control samples from healthy donors and cancer patients. Profiled with immunoSEQ multiplex PCR; TCRdb holds only in-frame clones, not every one. The sample shows around 140,000 clones, approximately 92% of them seen only once. This chain uses TRBV28 with TRBJ1-5; 8 bases are shared with TRBD1. The sequence was collected from a young man in good health. The source material was blood. Here the CDR3 DNA reads TGTGCCAGCAGTCCCAGGACAGGGATCGGCAATCAGCCCCAGCATTTT. This gives the protein CASSPRTGIGNQPQHF.